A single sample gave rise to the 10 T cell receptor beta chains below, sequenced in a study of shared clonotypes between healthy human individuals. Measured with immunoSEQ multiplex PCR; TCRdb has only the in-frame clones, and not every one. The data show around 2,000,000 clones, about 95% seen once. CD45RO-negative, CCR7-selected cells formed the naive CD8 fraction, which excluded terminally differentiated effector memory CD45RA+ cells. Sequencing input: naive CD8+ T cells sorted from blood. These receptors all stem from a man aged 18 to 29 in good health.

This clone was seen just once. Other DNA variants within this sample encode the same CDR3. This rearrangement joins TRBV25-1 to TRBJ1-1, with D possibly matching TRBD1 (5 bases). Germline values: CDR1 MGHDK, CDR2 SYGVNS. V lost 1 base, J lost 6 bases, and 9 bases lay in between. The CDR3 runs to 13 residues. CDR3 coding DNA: TGTGCCAGCAGTGAATCGTGGGGGGCTGAAGCTTTCTTT. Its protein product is CASSESWGAEAFF.

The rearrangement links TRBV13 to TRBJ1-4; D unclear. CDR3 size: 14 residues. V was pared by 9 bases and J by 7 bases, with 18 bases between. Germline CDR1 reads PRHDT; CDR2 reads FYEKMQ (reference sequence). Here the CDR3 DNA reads TGTGCCAGTGCCGCGGGTGGGCGAGGTGAAAAACTGTTTTTT. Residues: CASAAGGRGEKLFF.

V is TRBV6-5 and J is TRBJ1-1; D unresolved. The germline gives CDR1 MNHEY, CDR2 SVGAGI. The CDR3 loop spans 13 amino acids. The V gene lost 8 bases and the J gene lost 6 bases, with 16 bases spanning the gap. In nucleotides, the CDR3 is TGTGCCAGCGGAACCCGACCTTCAGCTGAAGCTTTCTTT. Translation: CASGTRPSAEAFF.

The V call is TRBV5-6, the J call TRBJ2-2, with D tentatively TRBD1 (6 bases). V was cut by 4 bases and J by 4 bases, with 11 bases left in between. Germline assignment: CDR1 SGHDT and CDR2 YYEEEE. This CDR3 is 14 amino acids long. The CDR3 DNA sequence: TGTGCCAGCAGCCAGGACAGTGCCACCGGGGAGCTGTTTTTT. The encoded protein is CASSQDSATGELFF.

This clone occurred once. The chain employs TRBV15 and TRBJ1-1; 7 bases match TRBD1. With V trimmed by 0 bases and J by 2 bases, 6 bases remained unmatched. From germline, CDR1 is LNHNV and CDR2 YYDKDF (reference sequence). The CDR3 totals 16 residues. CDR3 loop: CATSRDRGWKNTEAFF. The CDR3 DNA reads TGTGCCACCAGCAGAGACAGGGGGTGGAAAAACACTGAAGCTTTCTTT.

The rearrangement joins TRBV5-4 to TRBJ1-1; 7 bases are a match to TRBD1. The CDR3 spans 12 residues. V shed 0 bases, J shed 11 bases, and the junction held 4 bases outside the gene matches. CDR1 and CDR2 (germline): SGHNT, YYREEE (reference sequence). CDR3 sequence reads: CASSLAGDSAFF. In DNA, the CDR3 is TGTGCCAGCAGCTTGGCGGGGGACAGTGCTTTCTTT. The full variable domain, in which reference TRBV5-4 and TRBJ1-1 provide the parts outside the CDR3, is ETGVTQSPTHLIKTRGQQVTLRCSSQSGHNTVSWYQQALGQGPQFIFQYYREEENGRGNFPPRFSGLQFPNYSSELNVNALELDDSALYLCASSLAGDSAFFGQGTRLTVV.

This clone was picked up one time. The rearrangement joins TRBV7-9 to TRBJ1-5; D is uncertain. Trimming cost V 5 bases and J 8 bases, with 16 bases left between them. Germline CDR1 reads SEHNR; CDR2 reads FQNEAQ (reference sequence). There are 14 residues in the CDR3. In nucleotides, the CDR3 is TGTGCCAGCAGCCAATCCGGAACCGAAGAGCCCCAGCATTTT. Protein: CASSQSGTEEPQHF.

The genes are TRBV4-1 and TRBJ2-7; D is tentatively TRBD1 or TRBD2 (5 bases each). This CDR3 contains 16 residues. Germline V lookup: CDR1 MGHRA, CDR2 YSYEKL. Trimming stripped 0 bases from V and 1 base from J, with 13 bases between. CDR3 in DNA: TGCGCCAGCAGCCAAGATCGGGGCGGAGTTTCCTACGAGCAGTACTTC. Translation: CASSQDRGGVSYEQYF.

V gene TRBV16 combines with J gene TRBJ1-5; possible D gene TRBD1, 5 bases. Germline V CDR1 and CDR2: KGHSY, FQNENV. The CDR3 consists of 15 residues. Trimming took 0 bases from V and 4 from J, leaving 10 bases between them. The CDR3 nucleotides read TGTGCCAGCAGCCAATCCTATGGGACGAATCAGCCCCAGCATTTT. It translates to CASSQSYGTNQPQHF.

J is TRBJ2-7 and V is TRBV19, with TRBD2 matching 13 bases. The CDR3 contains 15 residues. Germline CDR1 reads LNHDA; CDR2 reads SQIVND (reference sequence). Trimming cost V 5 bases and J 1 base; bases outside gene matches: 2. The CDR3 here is CASSGGLAGSYEQYF. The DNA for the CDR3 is TGTGCCAGTAGTGGGGGACTAGCGGGATCCTACGAGCAGTACTTC.